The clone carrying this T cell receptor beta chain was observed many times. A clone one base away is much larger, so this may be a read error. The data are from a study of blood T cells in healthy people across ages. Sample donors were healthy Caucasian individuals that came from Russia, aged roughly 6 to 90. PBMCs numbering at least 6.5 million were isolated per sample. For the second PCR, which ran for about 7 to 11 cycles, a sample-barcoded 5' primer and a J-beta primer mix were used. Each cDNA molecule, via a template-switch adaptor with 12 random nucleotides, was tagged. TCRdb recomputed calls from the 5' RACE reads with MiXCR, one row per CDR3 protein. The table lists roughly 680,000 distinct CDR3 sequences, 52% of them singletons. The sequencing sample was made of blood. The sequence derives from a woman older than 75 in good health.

In DNA form, the CDR3 reads TGTGCCAGCGGGAAGAGCTCCTACAATGAGCAGTACTTC. This encodes CASGKSSYNEQYF. The J gene is TRBJ2-1, the V gene TRBV6-6; D gene unclear. The J call may not be correct, given that the DNA end is closer to TRBJ2-7. CDR1 MNHNY and CDR2 SVGAGI come from the germline V gene (reference sequence). The CDR3 is made up of 13 amino acids.